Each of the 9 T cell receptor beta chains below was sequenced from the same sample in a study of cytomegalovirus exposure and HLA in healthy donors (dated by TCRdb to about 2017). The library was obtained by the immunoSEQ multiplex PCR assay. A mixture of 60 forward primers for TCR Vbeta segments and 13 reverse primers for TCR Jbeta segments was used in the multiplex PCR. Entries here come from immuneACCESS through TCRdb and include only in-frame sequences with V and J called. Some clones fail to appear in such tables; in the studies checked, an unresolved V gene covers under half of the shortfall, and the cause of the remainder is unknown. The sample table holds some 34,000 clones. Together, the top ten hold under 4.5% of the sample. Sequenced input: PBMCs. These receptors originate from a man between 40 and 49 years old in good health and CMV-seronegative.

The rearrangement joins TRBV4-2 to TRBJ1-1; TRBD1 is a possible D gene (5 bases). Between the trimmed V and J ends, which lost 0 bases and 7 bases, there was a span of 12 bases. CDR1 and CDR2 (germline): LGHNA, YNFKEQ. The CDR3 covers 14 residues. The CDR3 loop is CASSQEFRVGEAFF. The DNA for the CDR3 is TGTGCCAGCAGCCAAGAGTTCAGGGTGGGTGAAGCTTTCTTT.

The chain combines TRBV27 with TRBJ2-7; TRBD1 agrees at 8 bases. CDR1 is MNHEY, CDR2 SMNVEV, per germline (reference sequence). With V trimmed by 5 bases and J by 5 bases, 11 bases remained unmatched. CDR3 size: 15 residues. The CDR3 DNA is TGTGCCAGCAGTACGAGGCGACAGGGGAAGAACGAGCAGTACTTC. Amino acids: CASSTRRQGKNEQYF.

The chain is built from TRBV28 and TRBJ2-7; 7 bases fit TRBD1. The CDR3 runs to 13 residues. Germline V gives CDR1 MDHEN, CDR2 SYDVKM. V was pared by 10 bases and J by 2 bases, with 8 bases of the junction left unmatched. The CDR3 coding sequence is TGTGCCACCGGGGACAGTGGCACCTACGAGCAGTACTTC. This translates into CATGDSGTYEQYF.

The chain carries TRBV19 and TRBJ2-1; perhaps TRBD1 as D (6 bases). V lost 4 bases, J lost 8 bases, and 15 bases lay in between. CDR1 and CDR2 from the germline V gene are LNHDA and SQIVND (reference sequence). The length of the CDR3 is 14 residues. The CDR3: CASSSHREGDEQFF. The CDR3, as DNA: TGTGCCAGTAGTAGCCACAGGGAAGGGGATGAGCAGTTCTTC.

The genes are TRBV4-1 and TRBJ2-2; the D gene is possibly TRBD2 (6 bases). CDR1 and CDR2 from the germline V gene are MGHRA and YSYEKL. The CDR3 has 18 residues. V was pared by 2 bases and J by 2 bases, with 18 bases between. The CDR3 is CASSQPRGGADNTGELFF. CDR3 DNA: TGCGCCAGCAGCCAACCTCGAGGAGGGGCAGACAACACCGGGGAGCTGTTTTTT.

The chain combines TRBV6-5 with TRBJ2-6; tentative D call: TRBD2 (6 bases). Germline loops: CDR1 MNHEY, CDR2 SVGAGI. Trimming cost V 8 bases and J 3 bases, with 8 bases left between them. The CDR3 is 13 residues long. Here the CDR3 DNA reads TGTGCCAGCGTGGGAGGTGGGGCCAACGTCCTGACTTTC. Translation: CASVGGGANVLTF.

The CDR3 loop is CASRQGALAFF. The CDR3 DNA follows: TGTGCCAGCAGGCAGGGGGCTTTGGCTTTCTTT. The chain carries TRBV2 and TRBJ1-1; 8 nucleotides line up with TRBD1. The CDR3 totals 11 residues. CDR1 is SNHLY, CDR2 FYNNEI, per germline. J gave up 11 bases and V 6 bases, and 5 bases lay outside the gene matches.

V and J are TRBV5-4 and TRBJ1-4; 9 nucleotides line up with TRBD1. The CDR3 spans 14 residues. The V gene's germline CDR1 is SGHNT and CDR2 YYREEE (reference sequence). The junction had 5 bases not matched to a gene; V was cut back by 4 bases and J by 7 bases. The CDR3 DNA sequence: TGTGCCAGCAGCGTACAGGGGGCTGGTGAAAAACTGTTTTTT. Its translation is CASSVQGAGEKLFF.

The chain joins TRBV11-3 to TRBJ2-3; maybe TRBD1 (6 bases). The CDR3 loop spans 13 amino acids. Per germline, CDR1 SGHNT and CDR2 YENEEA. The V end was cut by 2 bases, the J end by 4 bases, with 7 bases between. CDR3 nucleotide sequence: TGTGCCAGCAGCTTACCAGGGGCAGATACGCAGTATTTT. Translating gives CASSLPGADTQYF.